The clone carrying this T cell receptor beta chain has just a few counts. With no exceptions, donors were healthy Caucasians. The sample is drawn from a study of identical twins. Germline lookup yields CDR1 SGHVS and CDR2 FQNEAQ. The J segment lost 3 bases and the V segment lost 1 base, leaving 5 bases of the junction unmatched. This CDR3 is built from 15 residues. A universal primer site was incorporated via template switching, and the cDNA contained unique molecular identifiers. TCRdb re-called the 5' RACE reads through MiXCR, storing one row per CDR3 protein. The data hold nearly 900,000 distinct CDR3 sequences, with 9% to 15% observed a single time. The data also belong to a second study, concerning yellow fever vaccine responses in identical twins.

The TCR originated in a woman younger than 30 in good health. The sequenced sample was PBMCs. The chain uses TRBV7-8 and TRBJ2-7; 8 bases line up with TRBD2. CDR3 sequence reads: CASSLVSGINYEQYF. DNA for the CDR3: TGTGCCAGCAGCTTAGTTAGCGGGATAAACTACGAGCAGTACTTC.